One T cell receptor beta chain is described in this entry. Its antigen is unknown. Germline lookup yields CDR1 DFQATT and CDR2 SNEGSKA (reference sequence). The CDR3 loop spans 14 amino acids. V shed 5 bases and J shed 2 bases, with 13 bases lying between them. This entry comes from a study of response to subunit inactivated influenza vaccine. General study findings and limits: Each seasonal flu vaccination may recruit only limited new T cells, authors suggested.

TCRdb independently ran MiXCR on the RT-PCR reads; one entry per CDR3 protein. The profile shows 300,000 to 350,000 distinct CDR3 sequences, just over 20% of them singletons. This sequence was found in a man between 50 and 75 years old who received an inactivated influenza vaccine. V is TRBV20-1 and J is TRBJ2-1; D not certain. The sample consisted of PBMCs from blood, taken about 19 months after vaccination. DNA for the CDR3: TGCAGTGCTTCAGCCCGATTCCCCTACAATGAGCAGTTCTTC. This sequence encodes CSASARFPYNEQFF.